Listed here is a single T cell receptor (beta chain). Its antigen is still unknown. No much larger clone exists at a distance of one base, and base qualities are not known. CDR1 and CDR2 are read off the germline V gene as KGHDR and SFDVKD. V and J are truncated by 3 bases and 7 bases respectively, leaving an intervening sequence of 12 bases. The CDR3, cysteine through phenylalanine, is 13 amino acids long. Just the 39-base CDR3 DNA is kept, in frame starting at base 1. The record originates from a study of identical twins (dated by TCRdb to 2015 to 2016). As for the study more broadly: To test whether fetal clonotypes persist, this study deep-sequenced TCR alpha and beta repertoires from monozygotic twins, from unrelated adults of various ages, and from cord blood. Replicate twin experiments were performed at different times using different library preparation protocols to rule out contamination. Overall study results and their limits: Fewer insertions were carried by abundant cord blood beta clonotypes, a similar but weaker trend appeared in young adult naive repertoires, and no such trend appeared in memory repertoires. The excess sharing between twins in beta out-of-frame sequences was weaker because fewer shared sequences reduced the signal-to-noise ratio. Compared with coincidental sharing between unrelated individuals, an excess of low generation-probability sequences was observed among out-of-frame TCR alpha sequences shared between twins. Zero-insertion analyses could be partly confounded by invariant T cells such as MAIT and iNKT, though diverse VJ usage argued against such confounding for most clonotypes. Conclusions relied on cross-sectional statistical analysis, since the same donors could not be followed over many years. Recombination models systematically underestimated out-of-frame TCR alpha sharing in monozygotic twins but agreed with sharing between unrelated individuals.

The library was obtained by 5' RACE. The instrument given in TCRdb is Illumina HiSeq 2000. A universal primer binding site was introduced by template switching, and a unique molecular identifier was present in the final cDNA, enabling accurate counting of TCR cDNA molecules. Specific primers in the conserved constant-segment region were used to synthesize first-strand cDNA for the TCR alpha and beta chains. Each cDNA library was double barcoded, with a SMART-Mk sample barcode plus Illumina barcodes, to control for contamination. TruSeq adapter sequences, together with Illumina sample barcodes, were added in two successive PCR steps. The Illumina HiSeq platform was used with custom primers to sequence TCR alpha and beta cDNA libraries. From the authors' description of their analysis: Raw reads were processed with MiGEC to extract unique molecular identifiers, and MiXCR was used to determine CDR3 positions. For each individual, recombination models were inferred using an EM algorithm with the repgenHMM and IGoR tools. The tcR package in R was used for shared clonotype analysis, with sharing normalized by the product of cloneset sizes. Out-of-frame nonproductive sequences were analyzed to study raw recombination free of thymic and clonal selection effects. TCRdb reworked the public reads: Q25 trimming with fastp, MiXCR clone assembly, productive beta chains retained. Rows with one shared CDR3 protein collapse into an entry with the most common genes and DNA. The V and J calls and clone size come from TCRdb's table, not from the authors' own analysis. This sample comprises roughly 280,000 distinct CDR3 sequences, more than 8% of them detected only once. In total, the top ten clones hold around 7.1% of the sample.

Every donor was a healthy Caucasian. Three pairs of female monozygotic twins, all aged roughly 18 to 30 years, made up the twin cohort. Positive isolation kits from Invitrogen were used to isolate the CD4+ and CD8+ T cell populations. These data were also filed under a second study, of yellow fever vaccine responses in identical twins. The second publication reports: According to the authors, in identical twins the way T cells responded to vaccination appeared partly convergent and partly personalized. In identical twins, the study followed T cell clones that responded to the vaccine with precision.

The source material was CD8+ T cells sorted from blood. The chain is made from TRBV24-1 and TRBJ2-7, and possibly TRBD1, on 5 matching bases. The TCR comes from a woman between 18 and 29 years old in good health. The nucleotide sequence is given as TGTGCCACCAGTGATAAAGACAGAAAGGAGCAGTACTTC. Translation gives CATSDKDRKEQYF.